The 11 T cell receptor beta chains below come from one sample, sequenced in a study of blood T cell repertoires in COVID-19. Generated by immunoSEQ multiplex PCR, the TCRdb table keeps only in-frame clones and is missing some. The top ten hold under 11% of the sample, which has roughly 390,000 clones, around 87% seen once. Sequenced input: peripheral blood. The receptors derive from a woman aged 30 to 39 with COVID-19, enrolled during active disease.

The chain links TRBV28 to TRBJ1-2; weak D call: TRBD1 (6 bases). Trimming took 8 bases from V and 1 from J, leaving 17 bases between them. Germline CDR1 and CDR2: MDHEN and SYDVKM. The CDR3 totals 15 residues. The chain's CDR3 is CASEMTGSVNYGYTF. For the CDR3, the DNA is TGTGCCAGCGAAATGACAGGCTCCGTTAACTATGGCTACACCTTC.

The V call is TRBV4-2, the J call TRBJ2-1; D possibly corresponds to TRBD1 (5 bases). Germline CDR1 reads LGHNA; CDR2 reads YNFKEQ. The V end was cut by 0 bases, the J end by 4 bases, with 13 bases between. CDR3 length equals 16 residues. In DNA, the CDR3 is TGTGCCAGCAGCCAAGAGGGGCGCAGGCTATACAATGAGCAGTTCTTC. The encoded protein is CASSQEGRRLYNEQFF.

This clone was recorded once. The rearrangement joins TRBV5-1 to TRBJ1-4; weak D call: TRBD1 (5 bases). CDR1 and CDR2 (germline): SGHRS, YFSETQ. The ends were cut back, 4 bases at V and 5 bases at J, with 15 bases in the middle. The CDR3 loop spans 15 amino acids. CDR3 sequence: CASSLTGGINEKLFF. In nucleotides, the CDR3 is TGCGCCAGCAGCCTAACGGGGGGTATCAATGAAAAACTGTTTTTT.

The rearrangement joins TRBV15 to TRBJ1-1; possibly TRBD1 for D (5 bases). Trimming shortened V by 2 bases and J by 5 bases, and 12 bases separated the two germline ends. Germline lookup yields CDR1 LNHNV and CDR2 YYDKDF (reference sequence). The CDR3 spans 14 residues. The CDR3 DNA is TGTGCCACCAGCAGATCGGGAGGGGAAACTGAAGCTTTCTTT. Protein sequence: CATSRSGGETEAFF.

The rearrangement joins TRBV30 to TRBJ1-2; D possibly corresponds to TRBD1 (5 bases). Trimming pared 1 base from V and 7 bases from J, leaving 7 bases between. The CDR3 is made up of 11 amino acids. Germline CDR1 and CDR2: GTSNPN and SVGIG (reference sequence). The CDR3 is CAWSEGLGYTF. Written as DNA, the CDR3 is TGTGCCTGGAGTGAGGGGCTTGGCTACACCTTC.

The chain combines TRBV2 with TRBJ1-4; D is uncertain. From germline, CDR1 is SNHLY and CDR2 FYNNEI. This CDR3 is built from 12 residues. Trimming left V 8 bases short and J 4 bases short, with 8 bases between. The CDR3 protein is CASVEVNEKLFF. In nucleotides, the CDR3 is TGTGCCAGCGTAGAGGTTAATGAAAAACTGTTTTTT.

The rearrangement joins TRBV19 to TRBJ1-4; weak D call: TRBD1 (6 bases). From germline, CDR1 is LNHDA and CDR2 SQIVND (reference sequence). The CDR3 length is 15 residues. V lost 5 bases and J lost 5, with 15 bases in between. CDR3 in DNA: TGTGCCAGTAGTTCGATCAGGGGCTTAAATGAAAAACTGTTTTTT. Translating it yields CASSSIRGLNEKLFF.

This chain connects TRBV2 to TRBJ2-7; TRBD1 matches at 7 bases. With V trimmed by 7 bases and J by 6 bases, 3 bases remained unmatched. Germline V CDR1 and CDR2: SNHLY, FYNNEI. The CDR3 consists of 11 residues. CDR3 amino acids: CASTTGTEQYF. CDR3 in DNA: TGTGCCAGCACGACAGGGACCGAGCAGTACTTC.

Comment on this clone: This sample also contains other DNA sequences that code for the same CDR3. The gene calls are TRBV28 and TRBJ1-3; D may be TRBD1 (5 bases). Germline V CDR1 and CDR2: MDHEN, SYDVKM. The CDR3 runs 16 residues. Deletions cut 7 bases from V and 0 bases from J, with 16 bases between. The DNA for the CDR3 is TGTGCCAGCACAAGTGCTGGGGCCCGCTCTGGAAACACCATATATTTT. It codes for CASTSAGARSGNTIYF.

The chain is built from TRBV4-1 and TRBJ2-7, with D possibly matching TRBD2 (7 bases). The germline V and J ends were trimmed by 6 bases and 5 bases, with 20 bases remaining between them. CDR3 length: 15 residues. Germline CDR1 reads MGHRA; CDR2 reads YSYEKL. CDR3 DNA sequence: TGCGCCAGCAGGCCGAGGGGGGGTGGGCCGGACGAGCAGTACTTC. Its translation is CASRPRGGGPDEQYF.

J is TRBJ1-5 and V is TRBV28, with D perhaps matching TRBD1 (6 bases). The length of the CDR3 is 15 residues. Germline CDR1 is MDHEN and CDR2 is SYDVKM. The V and J ends lost 11 bases and 6 bases respectively, with 23 bases between them. The CDR3 DNA follows: TGTGCCGGACAAACACAGGGAGTTCTTGGTCAGCCCCAGCATTTT. Its translation is CAGQTQGVLGQPQHF.